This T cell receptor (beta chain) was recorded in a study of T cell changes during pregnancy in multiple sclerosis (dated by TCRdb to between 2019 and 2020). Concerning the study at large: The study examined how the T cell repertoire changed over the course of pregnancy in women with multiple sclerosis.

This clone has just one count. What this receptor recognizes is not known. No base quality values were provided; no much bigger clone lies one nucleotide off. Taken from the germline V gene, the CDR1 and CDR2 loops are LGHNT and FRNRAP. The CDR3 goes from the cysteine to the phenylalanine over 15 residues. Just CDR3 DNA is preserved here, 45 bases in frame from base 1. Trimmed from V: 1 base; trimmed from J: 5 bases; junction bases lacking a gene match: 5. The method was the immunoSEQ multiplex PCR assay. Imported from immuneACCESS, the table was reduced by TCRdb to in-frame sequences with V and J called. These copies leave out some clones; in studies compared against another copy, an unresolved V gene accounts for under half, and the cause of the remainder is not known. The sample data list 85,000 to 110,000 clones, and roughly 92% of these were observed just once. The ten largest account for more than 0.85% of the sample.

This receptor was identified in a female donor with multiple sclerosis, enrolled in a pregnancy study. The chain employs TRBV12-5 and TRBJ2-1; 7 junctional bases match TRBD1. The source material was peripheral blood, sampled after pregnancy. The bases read TGTGCTAGTGGTTTGGACAGGGGATACGACAATGAGCAGTTCTTC. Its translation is CASGLDRGYDNEQFF.